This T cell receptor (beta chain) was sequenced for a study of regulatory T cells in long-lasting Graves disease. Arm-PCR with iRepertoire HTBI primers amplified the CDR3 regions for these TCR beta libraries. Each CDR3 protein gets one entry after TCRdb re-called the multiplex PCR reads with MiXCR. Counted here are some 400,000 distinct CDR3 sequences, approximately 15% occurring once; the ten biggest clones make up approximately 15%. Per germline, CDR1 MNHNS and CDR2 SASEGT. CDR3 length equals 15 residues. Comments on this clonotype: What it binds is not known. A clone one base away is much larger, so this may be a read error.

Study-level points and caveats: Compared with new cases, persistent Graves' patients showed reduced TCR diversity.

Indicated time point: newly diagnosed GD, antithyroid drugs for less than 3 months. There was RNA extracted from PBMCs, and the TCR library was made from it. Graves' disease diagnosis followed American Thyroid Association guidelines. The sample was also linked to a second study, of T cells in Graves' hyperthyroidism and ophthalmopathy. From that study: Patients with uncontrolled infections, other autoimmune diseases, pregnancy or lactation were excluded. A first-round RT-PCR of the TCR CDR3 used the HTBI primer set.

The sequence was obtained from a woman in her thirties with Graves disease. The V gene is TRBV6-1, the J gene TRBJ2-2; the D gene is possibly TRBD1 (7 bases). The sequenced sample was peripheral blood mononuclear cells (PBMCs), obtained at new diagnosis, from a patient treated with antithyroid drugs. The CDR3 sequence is CASRSDRAPGGELSF. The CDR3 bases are TGTGCCAGCAGATCCGACAGGGCCCCCGGCGGGGAGCTGTCTTTT.